Each of the 12 T cell receptor beta chains below was sequenced from the same sample in a study of blood T cells in healthy people across ages. Next came a second PCR, run for roughly 6 to 11 cycles, which used a sample-barcoded 5' primer along with a J-beta primer mix. TCRdb fed the 5' RACE reads into MiXCR, producing one record per CDR3 protein. The table shows 1.5 million to 2 million distinct CDR3 sequences, with 49% occurring only once. Source material: blood. These receptor sequences come from a woman in her forties in good health.

J is TRBJ2-1 and V is TRBV19; D unresolved. Germline CDR1 reads LNHDA; CDR2 reads SQIVND (reference sequence). V lost 3 bases and J lost 8, with 17 bases in between. The CDR3 loop spans 15 amino acids. CDR3 amino acids: CASSMGDLRQDEQFF. In DNA, the CDR3 is TGTGCCAGTAGTATGGGTGATCTCCGGCAGGATGAGCAGTTCTTC.

The chain has TRBV6-5 and TRBJ2-3, with 16 bases identical to TRBD2. J gave up 5 bases and V 4 bases, and 9 bases lay outside the gene matches. This CDR3 is built from 18 residues. Germline CDR1 is MNHEY and CDR2 is SVGAGI. Written as DNA, the CDR3 is TGTGCCAGCAGTTCCCCGGGACTAGCGGGGGGGCAGGGAGATACGCAGTATTTT. The encoded protein is CASSSPGLAGGQGDTQYF.

This sequence joins TRBV2 and TRBJ1-5; unclear D gene. Trimming removed 6 bases from V and 7 bases from J, with 22 bases in between. The CDR3 loop spans 16 amino acids. From germline, CDR1 is SNHLY and CDR2 FYNNEI. The CDR3 reads CASRRNPARTNQPQHF. The CDR3 nucleotides are TGTGCCAGCAGGCGGAACCCTGCTCGGACCAACCAGCCCCAGCATTTT. The variable domain in full, with the rest retrieved from reference TRBV2 and TRBJ1-5, is EPEVTQTPSHQVTQMGQEVILRCVPISNHLYFYWYRQILGQKVEFLVSFYNNEISEKSEIFDDQFSVERPDGSNFTLKIRSTKLEDSAMYFCASRRNPARTNQPQHFGDGTRLSIL.

The sample holds a few counts of this clonotype. The CDR3 is CASSQGGRGNNEQFF. DNA of the CDR3: TGTGCCAGCAGCCAAGGCGGTAGAGGGAACAATGAGCAGTTCTTC. This chain uses TRBV3-1 with TRBJ2-1; possibly TRBD2 for D (5 bases). V was trimmed by 1 base and J by 5 bases, leaving 12 bases between them. Looked up from germline, CDR1 is LGHDT and CDR2 is YNNKEL (reference sequence). This CDR3 region has 15 residues.

In this sample, this clonotype turned up a few times. The rearrangement uses TRBV12-3 or TRBV12-4 and TRBJ1-5; D might be TRBD1 (6 bases). The CDR3 is 15 amino acids. Trimming shortened V by 5 bases and J by 0 bases, and 11 bases separated the two germline ends. The CDR3 loop reads CASSGDNNSNQPQHF. CDR3 DNA: TGTGCCAGCAGTGGGGACAACAATAGCAATCAGCCCCAGCATTTT.

This clonotype has just a few counts. V usage is TRBV6-6 and J usage is TRBJ2-7; 7 bases are shared with TRBD1. Per germline, CDR1 MNHNY and CDR2 SVGAGI (reference sequence). J was trimmed by 3 bases and V by 2 bases; bases with no gene match: 4. This CDR3 has 14 residues. CDR3 in amino acids: CASSYRTGGYEQYF. In DNA form, the CDR3 reads TGTGCCAGCAGTTACCGGACAGGAGGCTACGAGCAGTACTTC.

This clonotype was detected a few times. This chain uses TRBV28 with TRBJ1-2; D may be TRBD1 (5 bases). This CDR3 comprises 15 residues. In germline, CDR1 is MDHEN, CDR2 SYDVKM. V was pared by 6 bases and J by 7 bases, with 21 bases between. CDR3 protein: CASSTLGTADRGYTF. DNA for the CDR3: TGTGCCAGCAGCACCCTTGGGACCGCTGACCGTGGCTACACCTTC.

The chain is built from TRBV10-2 and TRBJ2-3; no reliable D call. Germline assignment: CDR1 WSHSY and CDR2 SAAADI. There are 13 residues in the CDR3. The V end was cut by 8 bases, the J end by 0 bases, with 9 bases between. In DNA form, the CDR3 reads TGCGCCAGCGGGCGGCCTAGCACAGATACGCAGTATTTT. It yields the protein CASGRPSTDTQYF.

The chain recombines TRBV28 with TRBJ1-2; D is perhaps TRBD1 (6 bases). The CDR3 is 15 residues long. The ends were cut back, 6 bases at V and 2 bases at J, with 16 bases in the middle. The V gene's germline CDR1 is MDHEN and CDR2 SYDVKM. The CDR3, as DNA: TGTGCCAGCAGCAGCGGGACAAGGGGAAACTATGGCTACACCTTC. Translation gives CASSSGTRGNYGYTF.

This rearrangement joins TRBV7-9 to TRBJ2-3, with TRBD2 identical over 12 bases. Germline values: CDR1 SEHNR, CDR2 FQNEAQ (reference sequence). CDR3 length equals 15 residues. The ends lost 4 bases at V and 6 bases at J; junction bases unmatched: 5. The CDR3 is CASSYLAGGPDTQYF. For the CDR3, the DNA is TGTGCCAGCAGCTACCTAGCGGGGGGGCCCGATACGCAGTATTTT.

V is TRBV3-1 and J is TRBJ2-7; TRBD2 matches 7 bases. CDR3 length: 15 amino acids. Trimming took 3 bases from V and 1 from J; bases not matched to a gene: 6. Per the germline V gene, CDR1 is LGHDT and CDR2 is YNNKEL (reference sequence). CDR3 sequence: CASSHTQAGSYEQYF. The CDR3 DNA follows: TGTGCCAGCAGCCACACACAAGCGGGATCCTACGAGCAGTACTTC.

This clonotype has only a few counts. The chain links TRBV20-1 to TRBJ2-1, with D perhaps matching TRBD1 (6 bases). There are 14 residues in the CDR3. Germline V gene sequence: CDR1 DFQATT, CDR2 SNEGSKA (reference sequence). The V end was cut by 1 base, the J end by 4 bases, with 11 bases between. CDR3 nucleotides: TGCAGTGCTAGAGTGCGGACAGTATACAATGAGCAGTTCTTC. This gives the protein CSARVRTVYNEQFF.